The next 9 T cell receptor beta chains were all read from a single sample in a study of breast tumors, draining lymph nodes, adjacent tissues. MiXCR, run by TCRdb on the multiplex PCR reads, gives a single entry per CDR3 protein. The top ten clones hold more than 4% of a sample with 150,000 to 250,000 distinct CDR3 sequences, around 29% of them seen once. The lymph nodes were axillary draining lymph nodes from breast cancer patients. The sequenced material came from axillary lymph node tissue. The receptors here all came from a female donor with breast cancer. Some clones in this sample may be carry-over from other donors' samples.

This clonotype showed up just a few times. An end of the junction does not agree with germline; a read error may underlie this. The rearrangement links TRBV6-5 to TRBJ1-5; D unclear. CDR1 and CDR2 from the germline V gene are MNHEY and SVGAGI. CDR3 length equals 14 residues. The DNA for the CDR3 is TGTGCCAGCAGTCACTCGATCCGAGGTCAGCCCCAGCATTTT. This sequence encodes CASSHSIRGQPQHF.

With respect to this clonotype: This may come from a read error, since a much larger clone is one base off. It is likely a read error, because the conserved phenylalanine at the end of the CDR3 is missing. V usage is TRBV6-6 and J usage is TRBJ2-1, with 8 bases lining up with TRBD1. The V gene end was trimmed by 6 bases and the J gene end by 5 bases; junction bases not matched to a gene: 6. Germline loops: CDR1 MNHNY, CDR2 SVGAGI (reference sequence). CDR3 size: 14 residues. CDR3 sequence reads: CASRSTGGHNEQFV. The DNA for the CDR3 is TGTGCCAGCAGATCAACAGGGGGGCACAATGAGCAGTTCGTC.

The chain couples TRBV6-4 to TRBJ2-2; D remains unclear. Germline CDR1 and CDR2: MRHNA and SNTAGT. Deletions cut 7 bases from V and 2 bases from J, with 11 bases between. This CDR3 has 14 amino acids. The CDR3: CASKSDVNTGELFF. CDR3 nucleotides: TGTGCCAGCAAGAGCGACGTAAACACCGGGGAGCTGTTTTTT.

The chain links TRBV25-1 to TRBJ1-2; D is undetermined. Germline V gives CDR1 MGHDK, CDR2 SYGVNS. This CDR3 comprises 11 residues. Trimming shortened V by 3 bases and J by 7 bases, and 6 bases separated the two germline ends. CDR3: CASSEGSGYTF. In nucleotides, the CDR3 is TGTGCCAGCAGTGAGGGGAGTGGCTACACCTTC.

Many counts were recorded for this clonotype. This chain uses TRBV9 with TRBJ2-1; D unclear. With 4 bases removed from V and 0 bases from J, the gap between germline ends came to 17 bases. The length of the CDR3 is 17 residues. Germline CDR1 reads SGDLS; CDR2 reads YYNGEE. The CDR3 nucleotides are TGTGCCAGCAGCCTTACGGGTGGCGGAAGCTCCTACAATGAGCAGTTCTTC. It yields the protein CASSLTGGGSSYNEQFF.

The chain has TRBV27 and TRBJ2-5; TRBD1 matches 10 bases. With 6 bases clipped from V and 4 bases from J, the junction kept 2 bases outside the gene matches. Germline V CDR1 and CDR2: MNHEY, SMNVEV (reference sequence). This CDR3 is 13 amino acids long. The CDR3 region has the DNA TGTGCCAGCAGGACAGGGGGCCTAGAGACCCAGTACTTC. Encoded protein: CASRTGGLETQYF.

About this clonotype: A read error may explain this, as a much larger clone is one base away. The chain has TRBV20-1 and TRBJ2-1; 12 bases are a match to TRBD2. Germline V gene data show CDR1 as DFQATT and CDR2 as SNEGSKA (reference sequence). The CDR3 is 14 amino acids. V lost 1 base, J lost 9 bases, and 4 bases stayed unmatched. CDR3: CSARGASGRAEQFF. The CDR3 bases are TGCAGTGCTAGAGGAGCTAGCGGGAGGGCTGAGCAGTTCTTC.

The chain has TRBV3-1 and TRBJ1-5; TRBD1 aligns across 7 bases. This CDR3 is 16 amino acids long. V lost 4 bases, J lost 4 bases, and 10 bases stayed unmatched. Germline V CDR1 and CDR2: LGHDT, YNNKEL (reference sequence). The CDR3 coding sequence is TGTGCCAGCAGCCCCGGGGCAGGGGGAGTTAATCAGCCCCAGCATTTT. It encodes CASSPGAGGVNQPQHF.

This clonotype was observed many times. The rearrangement uses TRBV7-9 and TRBJ2-2, with 8 bases identical to TRBD1. The CDR3 length is 14 residues. The J segment lost 6 bases and the V segment lost 5 bases, leaving 5 bases of the junction unmatched. The germline CDR1 and CDR2 sequences are SEHNR and FQNEAQ (reference sequence). DNA for the CDR3: TGTGCCAGCAGCCAGGACAGGGAGGCCGGGGAGCTGTTTTTT. Translating gives CASSQDREAGELFF.